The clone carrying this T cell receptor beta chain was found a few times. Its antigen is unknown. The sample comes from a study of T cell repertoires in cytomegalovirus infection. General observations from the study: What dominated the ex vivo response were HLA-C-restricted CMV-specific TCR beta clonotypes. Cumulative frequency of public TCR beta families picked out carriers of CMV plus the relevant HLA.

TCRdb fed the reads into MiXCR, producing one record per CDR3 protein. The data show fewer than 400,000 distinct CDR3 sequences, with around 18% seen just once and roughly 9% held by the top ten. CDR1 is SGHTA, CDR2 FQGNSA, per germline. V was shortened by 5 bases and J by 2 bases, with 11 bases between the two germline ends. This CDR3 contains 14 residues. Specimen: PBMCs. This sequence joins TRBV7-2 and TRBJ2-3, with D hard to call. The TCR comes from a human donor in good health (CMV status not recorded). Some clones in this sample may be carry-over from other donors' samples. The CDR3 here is CASSPMSSTDTQYF. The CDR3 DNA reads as TGTGCCAGCAGCCCCATGAGTTCCACAGATACGCAGTATTTT.